These 15 T cell receptor beta chains share one sample of origin, sequenced in a study of T cell responses to AZD1222 COVID-19 vaccine. Data came from immunoSEQ multiplex PCR; TCRdb stores just in-frame clones and leaves some out. The sample holds roughly 100,000 clones, roughly 88% seen once. This specimen consisted of peripheral blood, obtained on day 0 of AZD1222 vaccination. The receptors come from an adult in good health.

This rearrangement joins TRBV27 to TRBJ1-4; 7 bases match TRBD1. Germline V gene data show CDR1 as MNHEY and CDR2 as SMNVEV (reference sequence). The junction had 17 bases not matched to a gene; V was cut back by 4 bases and J by 0 bases. The CDR3 loop spans 20 amino acids. The DNA for the CDR3 is TGTGCCAGCAGTTCGGACCAACCAACCGGGACAGACGCAACTAATGAAAAACTGTTTTTT. Translated, it gives CASSSDQPTGTDATNEKLFF.

V is TRBV4-1 and J is TRBJ2-7; 8 positions match TRBD1. The CDR3 totals 15 residues. The ends lost 0 bases at V and 9 bases at J; junction bases unmatched: 10. From germline, CDR1 is MGHRA and CDR2 YSYEKL. The CDR3 DNA is TGCGCCAGCAGCCAAGATTCACAGGGGGTACTAGCGCAGTACTTC. It yields the protein CASSQDSQGVLAQYF.

This chain joins TRBV6-4 and TRBJ1-2; D unclear. The CDR3 covers 13 residues. The germline V gene encodes CDR1 MRHNA and CDR2 SNTAGT. V lost 2 bases, J lost 8 bases, and 12 bases lay in between. DNA for the CDR3: TGTGCCAGCAGTGACCGTCCCCATCGCGGCTACACCTTC. It translates to CASSDRPHRGYTF.

The J gene is TRBJ1-1, the V gene TRBV27; D unresolved. V was clipped by 3 bases and J by 1 base, with 9 bases between them. The CDR3 has 14 amino acids. CDR1 and CDR2 from the germline V gene are MNHEY and SMNVEV (reference sequence). In DNA, the CDR3 is TGTGCCAGCAGTTTGGGCAGGAGGAACACTGAAGCTTTCTTT. Protein sequence: CASSLGRRNTEAFF.

The sample holds one count of this clone. V and J are TRBV28 and TRBJ2-1, with D possibly matching TRBD2 (6 bases). Germline CDR1 reads MDHEN; CDR2 reads SYDVKM. The CDR3 has 12 residues. The ends were cut back, 11 bases at V and 6 bases at J, with 14 bases in the middle. The CDR3 here is CALRGARNEQFF. CDR3 sequence (DNA): TGTGCCTTGCGCGGGGCCCGCAATGAGCAGTTCTTC.

The chain recombines TRBV2 with TRBJ2-7, with 7 positions matching TRBD2. The trim removed 5 bases at V and 0 bases at J, leaving 10 bases unmatched. CDR1 SNHLY and CDR2 FYNNEI come from the germline V gene. The CDR3 has 16 residues. The CDR3 region has the DNA TGTGCCAGCAGTACTAATAGCGGGTTCTCCTCCTACGAGCAGTACTTC. Translating it yields CASSTNSGFSSYEQYF.

The rearrangement joins TRBV4-2 to TRBJ2-7, with 11 bases identical to TRBD1. CDR1 is LGHNA, CDR2 YNFKEQ, per germline. This CDR3 contains 16 residues. The junction had 3 bases not matched to a gene; V was cut back by 1 base and J by 1 base. The CDR3 bases are TGTGCCAGCAGCCAAGCTGGGACAGGGGGATCCTACGAGCAGTACTTC. Encoded protein: CASSQAGTGGSYEQYF.

The chain is built from TRBV15 and TRBJ2-7; 8 bases agree with TRBD1. J gave up 6 bases and V 3 bases, and 10 bases lay outside the gene matches. CDR3 length: 15 amino acids. CDR1 and CDR2 (germline): LNHNV, YYDKDF (reference sequence). In DNA, the CDR3 is TGTGCCACCAGCAGGGAAGGACAGGGCTTGGGCGAGCAGTACTTC. It is translated as CATSREGQGLGEQYF.

The V call is TRBV3-1 (or the pseudogene TRBV3-2), the J call TRBJ2-3; TRBD2 might be the D (6 bases). Germline V gene sequence: CDR1 LGHDT, CDR2 YNNKEL (reference sequence). CDR3 length: 15 amino acids. Trimming pared 1 base from V and 8 bases from J, leaving 16 bases between. CDR3 bases: TGTGCCAGCAGCCAAGGGGGGGAGCTCCGAGGTACGCAGTATTTT. Its translation is CASSQGGELRGTQYF.

The chain joins TRBV4-1 to TRBJ2-2, with 9 positions matching TRBD2. Per the germline V gene, CDR1 is MGHRA and CDR2 is YSYEKL. Trimming at V came to 1 base and at J to 6 bases, leaving 9 bases not matched to a gene. The CDR3 extends over 17 amino acids. CDR3 DNA sequence: TGCGCCAGCAGCCAAGTGAGGGGACTAGCAAAAGCCGGGGAGCTGTTTTTT. Its translation is CASSQVRGLAKAGELFF.

The chain recombines TRBV7-2 with TRBJ2-2; 12 bases map to TRBD2. Germline-derived CDR1 and CDR2 are SGHTA and FQGNSA. The CDR3 spans 18 residues. V lost 2 bases and J lost 1; bases outside the gene matches: 5. The CDR3 spells CASSLRASGGVNTGELFF. In DNA, the CDR3 is TGTGCCAGCAGCTTACGGGCTAGCGGGGGGGTGAACACCGGGGAGCTGTTTTTT.

The rearrangement uses TRBV28 and TRBJ1-2, with D perhaps TRBD1 (6 bases). This CDR3 has 14 residues. CDR1 is MDHEN, CDR2 SYDVKM, per germline. Trimming took off 7 bases at V and 4 bases at J, with 16 bases between the two ends. CDR3 residues: CASKFRGAGYGYTF. The CDR3 bases are TGTGCCAGCAAATTCCGGGGGGCTGGCTATGGCTACACCTTC.

Note on this clone: This sample includes further DNA sequences coding for the same CDR3. The chain has TRBV6-4 and TRBJ2-3; no definite D call. Trimming stripped 3 bases from V and 2 bases from J, with 6 bases between. The CDR3 sequence is 13 residues long. The V gene's germline CDR1 is MRHNA and CDR2 SNTAGT. CDR3 in amino acids: CASSDSNTDTQYF. Written as DNA, the CDR3 is TGTGCCAGCAGTGATTCTAACACAGATACGCAGTATTTT.

V is TRBV7-2 and J is TRBJ2-7, with no clear D. V dropped 1 base and J dropped 3 bases, with 7 bases sitting between them. CDR1 is SGHTA, CDR2 FQGNSA, per germline. This CDR3 is built from 13 residues. CDR3 region: CASSLDVYYEQYF. As DNA, the CDR3 is TGTGCCAGCAGCTTAGATGTTTACTACGAGCAGTACTTC.

The table lists this clone with a few counts. The rearrangement joins TRBV6-6 to TRBJ1-2; TRBD1 matches at 7 bases. CDR3 length: 14 amino acids. The germline CDR1 and CDR2 sequences are MNHNY and SVGAGI (reference sequence). V trimming: 6 bases; J trimming: 4 bases; junction bases outside the gene matches: 8. The DNA for the CDR3 is TGTGCCAGCAGGCAGGGGGAGGGGAGCTATGGCTACACCTTC. Its protein is CASRQGEGSYGYTF.